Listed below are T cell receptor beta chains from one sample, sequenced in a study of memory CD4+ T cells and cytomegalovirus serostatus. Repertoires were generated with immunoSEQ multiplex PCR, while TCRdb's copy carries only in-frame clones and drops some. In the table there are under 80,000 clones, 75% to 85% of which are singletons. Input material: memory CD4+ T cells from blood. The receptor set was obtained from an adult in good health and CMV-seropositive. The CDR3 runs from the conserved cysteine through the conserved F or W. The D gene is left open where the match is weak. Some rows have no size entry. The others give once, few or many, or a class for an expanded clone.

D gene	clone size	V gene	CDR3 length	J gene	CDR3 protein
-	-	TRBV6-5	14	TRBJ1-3	CASSYSQGANTIYF
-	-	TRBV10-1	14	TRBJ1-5	CASSEMGGDQPQHF
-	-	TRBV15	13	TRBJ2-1	CATSRERGNEQFF
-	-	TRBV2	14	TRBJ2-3	CASSARTSTDTQYF
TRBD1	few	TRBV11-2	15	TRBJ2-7	CASSLGQGANYEQYF
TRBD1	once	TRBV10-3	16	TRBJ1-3	CAIGVVTGGTGNTIYF
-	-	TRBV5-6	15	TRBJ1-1	CASSLYFWGNTEAFF
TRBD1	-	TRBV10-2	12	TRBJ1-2	CATERGQGGYTF
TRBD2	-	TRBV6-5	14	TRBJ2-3	CASSQRGRVDTQYF
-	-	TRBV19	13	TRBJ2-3	CASSQGRADTQYF
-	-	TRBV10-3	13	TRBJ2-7	CAISGWDSYEQYF
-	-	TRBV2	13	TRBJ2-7	CASSLTPTYEQYF
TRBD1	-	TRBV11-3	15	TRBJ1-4	CASSPRTGLKEKLFF
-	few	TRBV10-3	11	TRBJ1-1	CATRRGTEAFF
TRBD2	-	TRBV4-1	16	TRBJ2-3	CASSKGLAGAADTQYF
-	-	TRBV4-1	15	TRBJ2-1	CASSQRGSSYNEQFF
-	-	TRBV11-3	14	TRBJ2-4	CASSLTGYKNIQYF
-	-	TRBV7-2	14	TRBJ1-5	CASSLVGRAQPQHF
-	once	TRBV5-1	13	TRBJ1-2	CASSLPGSYGYTF
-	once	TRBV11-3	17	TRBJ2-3	CASSLGPPGRSTDTQYF
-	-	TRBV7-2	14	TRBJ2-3	CASSLGGYGDTQYF
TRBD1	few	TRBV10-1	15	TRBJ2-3	CASSDPGQGADTQYF
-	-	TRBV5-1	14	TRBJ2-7	CASSLVSVAHEQYF
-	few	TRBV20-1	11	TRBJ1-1	CSASGYTEAFF
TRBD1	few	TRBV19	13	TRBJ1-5	CASRGQQRQPQHF
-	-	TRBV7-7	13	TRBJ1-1	CASSPNMNTEAFF
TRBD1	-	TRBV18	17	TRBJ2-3	CASSLKGQGAGTDTQYF
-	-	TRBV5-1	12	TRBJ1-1	CASSAGRDEAFF
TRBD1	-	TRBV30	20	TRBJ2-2	CAWSPRTRTGRTPGTGELFF
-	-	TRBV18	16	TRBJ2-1	CASSPPGQGGSNEQFF
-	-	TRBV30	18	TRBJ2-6	CAWTSTGRGRSGANVLTF
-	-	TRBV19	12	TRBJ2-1	CASSRLYNEQFF
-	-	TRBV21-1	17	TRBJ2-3	CASSKEGTDTSTDTQYF
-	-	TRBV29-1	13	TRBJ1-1	CSVQGPRNTEAFF
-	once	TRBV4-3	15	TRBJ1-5	CASSQELQNNQPQHF
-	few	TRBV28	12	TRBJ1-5	CALAGAGQPQHF
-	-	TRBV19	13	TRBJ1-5	CASRWGAGQPQHF
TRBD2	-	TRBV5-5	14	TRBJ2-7	CASSLGGGGYEQYF
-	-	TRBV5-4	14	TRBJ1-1	CASSERTVNTEAFF
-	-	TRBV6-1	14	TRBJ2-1	CASSEAPGAVVQFF
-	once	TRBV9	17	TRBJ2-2	CASSPGTLSAGNGELFF